This T cell receptor beta chain was recovered during a study of CD8+CD57+ T cells in acquired aplastic anemia. About the study: DNA recovered from sorted CD4+ and CD8+ cells had a mean of about 3 ug.

Sequenced patients had shown CD8+CD57+ cell expansion by flow cytometry. Severe acquired aplastic anemia affected all patients. The blood sampling took place in patients who had so far received no therapy. Investigators profiled TCR beta VDJ and CDR3 from genomic DNA template. TCRdb used MiXCR to reprocess the reads, holding one entry per CDR3 protein. This sample carries around 180,000 distinct CDR3 sequences, around 50% of them seen once, and the ten largest clones take 10% to 15%. Points from the study as a whole: Significance was not reached for CD8+ Simpson's diversity between patients and controls.

V lost 6 bases and J lost 4, with 15 bases in between. The CDR3 is made up of 14 amino acids. The sample holds many counts of this clonotype. Its antigen is currently unknown. The sequenced material came from sorted CD4+, CD8+, or CD8+CD57+ T cells (not recorded which) from PBMCs. J is TRBJ1-1 and V is TRBV12-3 or TRBV12-4; D is unresolved. The TCR was taken from a human donor with aplastic anemia. CDR3 sequence (DNA): TGTGCCAGCAGCCCTGGAGGGCCCCCCACTGAAGCTTTCTTT. Residues: CASSPGGPPTEAFF.